The 23 T cell receptor beta chains below were found in one sample sequenced in a study of T cell responses to AZD1222 COVID-19 vaccine. The repertoire was sequenced with immunoSEQ multiplex PCR; TCRdb's copy has only in-frame clones and lacks some. The sample has about 110,000 clones, roughly nine tenths seen once. The source material was peripheral blood, sampled on day 0 of AZD1222 vaccination. The source is an adult in good health.

The chain recombines TRBV11-2 with TRBJ1-2; 11 bases align to TRBD1. The germline gives CDR1 SGHAT, CDR2 FQNNGV. V trimming: 0 bases; J trimming: 5 bases; junction bases outside the gene matches: 5. The CDR3 consists of 16 residues. The CDR3 sequence is CASSLEGTGGPYGYTF. In DNA, the CDR3 is TGTGCCAGCAGCTTAGAGGGGACAGGGGGGCCGTATGGCTACACCTTC.

The V gene is TRBV24-1, the J gene TRBJ2-5; 7 bases match TRBD1. Losses at the gene ends were 3 bases for V and 4 bases for J; bases not matched to a gene: 4. The V gene's germline CDR1 is KGHDR and CDR2 SFDVKD. This CDR3 has 14 residues. This CDR3 reads CATSDLRDRETQYF. The CDR3 nucleotides are TGTGCCACCAGTGATCTCCGGGACAGAGAGACCCAGTACTTC.

The J gene is TRBJ1-6, the V gene TRBV27; D unclear. V dropped 7 bases and J dropped 10 bases, with 11 bases sitting between them. CDR3 length: 12 amino acids. Germline V gene lookup returns CDR1 MNHEY and CDR2 SMNVEV (reference sequence). In DNA form, the CDR3 reads TGTGCCAGCACTGGGGTGGGATCACCCCTCCACTTT. It codes for CASTGVGSPLHF.

This chain connects TRBV27 to TRBJ2-7, with D unresolved. This CDR3 contains 15 residues. V was trimmed by 5 bases and J by 2 bases, leaving 16 bases between them. Per the germline V gene, CDR1 is MNHEY and CDR2 is SMNVEV (reference sequence). For the CDR3, the DNA is TGTGCCAGCAGTCGATCTCCCCGAGGCGCCTACGAGCAGTACTTC. Translation: CASSRSPRGAYEQYF.

This rearrangement joins TRBV7-9 to TRBJ1-2; D unresolved. CDR1 and CDR2 from the germline V gene are SEHNR and FQNEAQ (reference sequence). The CDR3 runs 15 residues. Trimming pared 1 base from V and 4 bases from J, leaving 13 bases between. CDR3 sequence: CASSLGQAQVYGYTF. The CDR3 DNA sequence: TGTGCCAGCAGCTTAGGGCAGGCCCAAGTCTATGGCTACACCTTC.

CDR3 loop: CASSYGSNQPQHF. The CDR3 coding sequence is TGTGCCAGCAGCTACGGGAGCAATCAGCCCCAGCATTTT. The chain is built from TRBV7-2 and TRBJ1-5, with D unclear. With 4 bases removed from V and 1 base from J, the gap between germline ends came to 5 bases. This CDR3 has 13 residues. Germline V gene lookup returns CDR1 SGHTA and CDR2 FQGNSA.

V and J are TRBV2 and TRBJ1-5, with TRBD1 matching over 7 bases. CDR1 is SNHLY and CDR2 is FYNNEI in the germline V gene. The CDR3 is 15 residues long. V lost 6 bases, J lost 5 bases, and 10 bases stayed unmatched. Written as DNA, the CDR3 is TGTGCCAGCAGGGACCGGGACAGTAGGGATCAGCCCCAGCATTTT. It encodes CASRDRDSRDQPQHF.

The J gene is TRBJ2-3, the V gene TRBV7-9, with D possibly called TRBD1 or TRBD2 (5 bases each). Per the germline V gene, CDR1 is SEHNR and CDR2 is FQNEAQ (reference sequence). V was pared by 4 bases and J by 1 base, with 9 bases between. The CDR3 is 14 residues long. In DNA form, the CDR3 reads TGTGCCAGCAGCTCGGGGCCCCGCACAGATACGCAGTATTTT. This gives the protein CASSSGPRTDTQYF.

The chain has TRBV7-8 and TRBJ1-4; D is undetermined. The germline V gene has CDR1 SGHVS and CDR2 FQNEAQ. CDR3 length equals 15 residues. The V gene lost 5 bases and the J gene lost 7 bases, with 17 bases spanning the gap. CDR3: CASSNPTVLGEKLFF. Here the CDR3 DNA reads TGTGCCAGCAGCAACCCGACGGTATTGGGTGAAAAACTGTTTTTT.

The chain has TRBV7-7 and TRBJ2-5; 9 bases align to TRBD1. CDR3 length: 15 amino acids. V gave up 5 bases and J gave up 5 bases; unmatched junction bases: 9. The germline V gene encodes CDR1 SSHAT and CDR2 FNYEAQ (reference sequence). The DNA of the CDR3 is TGTGCCAGCAGCACAGGGGACAGGGAGTATGAGACCCAGTACTTC. Its translation is CASSTGDREYETQYF.

The rearrangement joins TRBV12-5 to TRBJ2-5; a possible D gene is TRBD1 (5 bases). Germline CDR1 and CDR2: LGHNT and FRNRAP. V lost 6 bases and J lost 5, with 10 bases in between. This CDR3 contains 12 residues. Here the CDR3 DNA reads TGTGCTAGTGGCCCAGGGTTGGAGACCCAGTACTTC. Its protein is CASGPGLETQYF.

This clone was found once. The chain joins TRBV6-1 to TRBJ2-5, with D unresolved. There are 12 residues in the CDR3. Germline loops: CDR1 MNHNS, CDR2 SASEGT. Trimming took 1 base from V and 3 from J, leaving 3 bases between them. CDR3 sequence reads: CASSEVEETQYF. Here the CDR3 DNA reads TGTGCCAGCAGTGAAGTGGAAGAGACCCAGTACTTC.

Concerning this clone itself: Within the sample, other DNA sequences also encode this same CDR3. The chain is built from TRBV7-3 and TRBJ2-2; D unresolved. The CDR3 covers 13 residues. The germline CDR1 and CDR2 sequences are SGHTA and FQGTGA. Trimming pared 4 bases from V and 2 bases from J, leaving 5 bases between. CDR3 loop: CASSSPNTGELFF. The CDR3 DNA reads as TGTGCCAGCAGCTCCCCTAACACCGGGGAGCTGTTTTTT.

CDR3 in DNA: TGTGCCTGGAAGGGTAGCGGGGGGCGAAGTGAGCAGTTCTTC. Translation: CAWKGSGGRSEQFF. The chain joins TRBV30 to TRBJ2-1, with 10 positions matching TRBD2. The CDR3 is 14 amino acids. V gave up 4 bases and J gave up 9 bases; unmatched junction bases: 9. CDR1 GTSNPN and CDR2 SVGIG come from the germline V gene (reference sequence).

Here the CDR3 DNA reads TGTGCCACCAGTGACTCCCGACGCGAGCAGTACTTC. Residues: CATSDSRREQYF. The V and J genes are TRBV24-1 and TRBJ2-7; no definite D call. Germline V gene lookup returns CDR1 KGHDR and CDR2 SFDVKD. V dropped 4 bases and J dropped 6 bases, with 9 bases sitting between them. The CDR3 sequence is 12 residues long.

J is TRBJ1-6 and V is TRBV5-6, with 8 bases matching TRBD1. The CDR3 spans 16 residues. From germline, CDR1 is SGHDT and CDR2 YYEEEE. V lost 0 bases, J lost 7 bases, and 6 bases stayed unmatched. The CDR3 spells CASSLGSTGGNSPLHF. The DNA of the CDR3 is TGTGCCAGCAGCTTGGGTTCTACAGGGGGAAATTCACCCCTCCACTTT.

The chain has TRBV11-2 and TRBJ1-4; possibly TRBD1 for D (6 bases). This CDR3 spans 13 amino acids. Germline V gene lookup returns CDR1 SGHAT and CDR2 FQNNGV. V was cut by 5 bases and J by 8 bases, with 12 bases left in between. The chain's CDR3 is CASSPGTLEKLFF. The CDR3 nucleotides are TGTGCCAGCAGCCCCGGGACATTAGAAAAACTGTTTTTT.

The chain uses TRBV3-1 (or the pseudogene TRBV3-2) and TRBJ2-2; D might be TRBD1 (6 bases). CDR3 size: 14 residues. CDR1 and CDR2 from the germline V gene are LGHDT and YNNKEL (reference sequence). Deletions cut 4 bases from V and 2 bases from J, with 8 bases between. The CDR3 loop is CASSRDTNTGELFF. For the CDR3, the DNA is TGTGCCAGCAGCCGGGACACCAACACCGGGGAGCTGTTTTTT.

The chain recombines TRBV6-5 with TRBJ1-5, with TRBD1 matching over 7 bases. V lost 5 bases and J lost 3; bases outside the gene matches: 7. CDR1 is MNHEY, CDR2 SVGAGI, per germline. This CDR3 comprises 15 residues. CDR3 nucleotide sequence: TGTGCCAGCAGTACGGACAGGAATCTCAATCAGCCCCAGCATTTT. It specifies CASSTDRNLNQPQHF.

V and J are TRBV12-5 and TRBJ2-7; 9 bases agree with TRBD1. V was pared by 0 bases and J by 0 bases, with 9 bases of the junction left unmatched. The CDR3 covers 18 residues. Germline V gene data show CDR1 as LGHNT and CDR2 as FRNRAP. The CDR3 spells CASGLVLGGTGSSYEQYF. The CDR3, as DNA: TGTGCTAGTGGTTTGGTTTTGGGGGGGACAGGGAGCTCCTACGAGCAGTACTTC.

The chain is built from TRBV24-1 and TRBJ1-1; no clear D gene. Trimming left V 6 bases short and J 12 bases short, with 7 bases between. Germline V CDR1 and CDR2: KGHDR, SFDVKD. The CDR3 sequence is 9 residues long. Here the CDR3 DNA reads TGTGCCACCAGTCTTCGCTCTTTCTTT. Translated, it gives CATSLRSFF.

The rearrangement uses TRBV6-6 and TRBJ2-2, with D uncertain. The CDR3 runs to 13 residues. V gave up 0 bases and J gave up 6 bases, with 5 bases separating them. Germline loops: CDR1 MNHNY, CDR2 SVGAGI (reference sequence). The CDR3 reads CASSYSLAGELFF. The CDR3 DNA reads TGTGCCAGCAGTTACTCTTTGGCCGGGGAGCTGTTTTTT.

The chain couples TRBV19 to TRBJ2-7; 11 bases fit TRBD2. The CDR3 spans 15 residues. Germline lookup yields CDR1 LNHDA and CDR2 SQIVND (reference sequence). J gave up 6 bases and V 4 bases, and 8 bases lay outside the gene matches. The CDR3 protein is CASSTPGLAASEQYF. The CDR3 DNA reads as TGTGCCAGTAGTACCCCGGGACTAGCGGCTTCCGAGCAGTACTTC.